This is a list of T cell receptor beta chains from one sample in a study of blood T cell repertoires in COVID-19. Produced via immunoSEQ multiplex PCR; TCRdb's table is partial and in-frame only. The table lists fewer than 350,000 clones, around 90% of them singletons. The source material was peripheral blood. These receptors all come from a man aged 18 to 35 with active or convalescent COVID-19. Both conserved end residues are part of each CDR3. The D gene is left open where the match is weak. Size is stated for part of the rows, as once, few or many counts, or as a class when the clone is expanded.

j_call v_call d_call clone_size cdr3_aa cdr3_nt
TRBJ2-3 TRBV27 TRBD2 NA CASRTRTWDTQYF TGTGCCAGTCGGACTAGGACTTGGGATACGCAGTATTTT
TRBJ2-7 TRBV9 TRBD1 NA CASSERGTGGFHEQYF TGTGCCAGCAGCGAAAGAGGGACAGGGGGCTTCCACGAGCAGTACTTC
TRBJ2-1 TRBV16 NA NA CASSPARGNEQFF TGTGCCAGCAGCCCAGCGAGGGGGAATGAGCAGTTCTTC
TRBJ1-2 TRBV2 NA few CASQTGIYYGYTF TGTGCCAGCCAAACAGGGATATACTATGGCTACACCTTC
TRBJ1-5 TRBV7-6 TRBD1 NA CASSPGQGSNQPQHF TGTGCCAGCAGCCCGGGACAGGGGTCCAATCAGCCCCAGCATTTT
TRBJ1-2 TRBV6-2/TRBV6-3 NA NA CASSQSSYGYTF TGTGCCAGCAGCCAGAGTTCCTATGGCTACACCTTC
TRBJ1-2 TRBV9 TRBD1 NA CASSVATGYGYTF TGTGCCAGCAGCGTAGCGACAGGGTACGGCTACACCTTC
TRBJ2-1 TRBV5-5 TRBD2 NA CASSHRYRTSGGNNEQFF TGTGCCAGCAGCCACAGATATCGGACTAGCGGGGGAAACAATGAGCAGTTCTTC
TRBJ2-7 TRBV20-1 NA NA CSASNMGGYEQYF TGCAGTGCTAGTAACATGGGCGGGTACGAGCAGTACTTC
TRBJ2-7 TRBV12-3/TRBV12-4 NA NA CASGDSYYEQYF TGTGCCAGCGGAGACAGCTACTACGAGCAGTACTTC
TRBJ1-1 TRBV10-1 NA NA CASSGPDKGDTEAFF TGCGCCAGCAGTGGCCCAGATAAGGGGGACACTGAAGCTTTCTTT
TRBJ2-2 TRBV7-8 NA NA CASSLRGRAGELFF TGTGCCAGCAGCTTAAGGGGCCGGGCCGGGGAGCTGTTTTTT
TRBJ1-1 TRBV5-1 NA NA CASSLGAQAYTEAFF TGCGCCAGCAGCTTGGGTGCGCAGGCCTACACTGAAGCTTTCTTT
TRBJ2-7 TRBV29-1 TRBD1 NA CSVRTGSSYEQYF TGCAGCGTTCGGACAGGGAGCTCCTACGAGCAGTACTTC
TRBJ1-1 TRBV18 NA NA CASSPGTENTEAFF TGTGCCAGCTCGCCCGGGACTGAGAACACTGAAGCTTTCTTT
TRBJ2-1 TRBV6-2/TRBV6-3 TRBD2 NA CASSGLAGYNEQFF TGTGCCAGCAGCGGACTAGCGGGGTACAATGAGCAGTTCTTC
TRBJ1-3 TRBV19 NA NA CASSIGVTGNTIYF TGTGCCAGTAGTATCGGGGTAACTGGAAACACCATATATTTT
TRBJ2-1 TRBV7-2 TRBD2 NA CASRLSGGAYNEQFF TGTGCCAGCAGACTTAGCGGGGGAGCATACAATGAGCAGTTCTTC
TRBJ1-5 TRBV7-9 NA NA CASSKQGIYQPQHF TGTGCCAGCAGCAAACAGGGAATATATCAGCCCCAGCATTTT
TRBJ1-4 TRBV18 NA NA CASSPPDRGNEKLFF TGTGCCAGCTCACCACCGGACAGAGGTAATGAAAAACTGTTTTTT
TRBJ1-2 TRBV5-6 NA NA CASSLVQATSNYGYTF TGTGCCAGCAGCTTGGTTCAGGCAACCTCAAACTATGGCTACACCTTC
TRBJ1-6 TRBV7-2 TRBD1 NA CASSLGPTGGGSPLHF TGTGCCAGCAGCTTAGGACCTACAGGGGGCGGTTCACCCCTCCACTTT
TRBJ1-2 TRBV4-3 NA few CASSQVGPTNYGYTF TGCGCCAGCAGCCAAGTGGGCCCTACTAACTATGGCTACACCTTC
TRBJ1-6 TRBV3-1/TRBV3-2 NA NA CASSPAWSNSPLHF TGTGCCAGCAGCCCCGCCTGGAGTAATTCACCCCTCCACTTT
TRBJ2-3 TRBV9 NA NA CASVWSRGDTQYF TGTGCCAGCGTCTGGAGTCGAGGAGATACGCAGTATTTT
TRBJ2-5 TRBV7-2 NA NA CASSLGGSQETQYF TGTGCCAGCAGCTTAGGGGGCAGCCAAGAGACCCAGTACTTC
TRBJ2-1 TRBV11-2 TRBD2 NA CASSSGTSGYYNEQFF TGTGCCAGCAGTTCAGGGACTAGCGGGTACTACAATGAGCAGTTCTTC
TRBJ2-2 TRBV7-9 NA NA CASSSSANTGELFF TGTGCCAGCAGCTCTAGCGCGAACACCGGGGAGCTGTTTTTT
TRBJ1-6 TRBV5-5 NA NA CASSLAGGLANSPLHF TGTGCCAGCAGCTTGGCGGGAGGGTTGGCTAATTCACCCCTCCACTTT
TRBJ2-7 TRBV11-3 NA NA CASSLGKGSEQYF TGTGCCAGCAGCTTAGGAAAGGGGTCCGAGCAGTACTTC
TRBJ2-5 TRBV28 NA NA CAITTGRETQYF TGTGCCATAACGACAGGTCGAGAGACCCAGTACTTC
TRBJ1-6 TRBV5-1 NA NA CASGRGRENSPLHF TGCGCCAGCGGAAGAGGCAGGGAAAACTCACCCCTCCACTTT